A single T cell receptor (beta chain) is shown here with its context. Its antigen is still unknown. This record comes from a study of CD8 T cells in Susac syndrome. Study outcomes and limitations: It was acknowledged by the study that relatively few individuals were included in its TCR sequencing and HLA analysis.

RNA totalling roughly 0.45 to 1 ug underwent reverse transcription with random hexamers. Across 54 Vbeta and 13 Jbeta, immunoSEQ multiplex PCR amplified TCR beta CDR3. From the immunoSEQ multiplex PCR reads, TCRdb called clonotypes with MiXCR, one entry per CDR3 protein. The table shows about 280,000 distinct CDR3 sequences, with 85% occurring only once. In germline, CDR1 is SNHLY, CDR2 FYNNEI. The ends were cut back, 1 base at V and 0 bases at J, with 9 bases in the middle. The CDR3 runs to 15 residues. The chain carries TRBV2 and TRBJ1-1; no clear D. Sequencing input: CD8+ T cells from PBMCs. The receptor was isolated from a human donor with multiple sclerosis. CDR3 amino acids: CASSEGRRLNTEAFF. CDR3 bases: TGTGCCAGCAGTGAAGGGAGACGGTTGAACACTGAAGCTTTCTTT.